Listed below are T cell receptor beta chains from one sample, sequenced in a study of vaccination effects on CD4 cells after COVID-19. For these TCRs, the target antigens are not known. Assay: immunoSEQ multiplex PCR; the TCRdb copy retains only in-frame clones and omits some. The sample consists of about 41,000 clones, 65% to 80% of them appearing once. This specimen consisted of CD4+ T cells from PBMCs cultured with HCoV-NL63 spike peptides, obtained before COVID-19 vaccination. The source of these receptors is a human donor who received a COVID-19 vaccine. Each CDR3 is given with its conserved first and last residue. A D gene is named only where the DNA matches it firmly. Expanded clones get a size class; other rows say once, few or many, or leave the size out.

J	V	size	D	CDR3	DNA
TRBJ1-1	TRBV6-5	few	TRBD1	CASSYEGGRGRTEAFF	TGTGCCAGCAGTTACGAGGGGGGCAGGGGGAGAACTGAAGCTTTCTTT
TRBJ2-3	TRBV24-1	few	-	CATSDARGFSDTQYF	TGTGCCACCAGTGACGCCAGGGGCTTCTCAGATACGCAGTATTTT
TRBJ2-4	TRBV3-1/TRBV3-2	-	TRBD2	CASSQEPSGRAYF	TGTGCCAGCAGCCAAGAACCAAGCGGGAGGGCGTACTTC
TRBJ2-5	TRBV10-1	-	-	CASSSSALTLQGTQYF	-
TRBJ1-1	TRBV19	few	TRBD1	CASSKGQGNTEAFF	TGTGCCAGTAGTAAGGGACAGGGAAACACTGAAGCTTTCTTT
TRBJ2-5	TRBV7-2	-	TRBD1	CASSLVGGTGGLETQYF	TGTGCCAGCAGCTTAGTGGGGGGCACAGGGGGCCTCGAGACCCAGTACTTC
TRBJ2-1	TRBV6-1	-	-	CASSEPQEQFF	TGTGCCAGCAGTGAACCCCAGGAGCAGTTCTTC
TRBJ1-2	TRBV2	-	-	CASKRDTTTTYGYTF	TGTGCCAGCAAGCGGGACACAACGACTACCTATGGCTACACCTTC
TRBJ1-4	TRBV21-1	few	-	CASSKDREEKLFF	TGTGCCAGCAGCAAAGACAGGGAGGAAAAACTGTTTTTT
TRBJ1-5	TRBV6-6	-	-	CASRAGAVNAQHF	TGTGCCAGCAGAGCCGGGGCCGTCAATGCCCAGCATTTT
TRBJ1-4	TRBV30	-	-	CAWSVGLQSNEKLFF	TGTGCCTGGAGTGTAGGACTGCAGTCTAATGAAAAACTGTTTTTT
TRBJ2-1	TRBV9	-	-	CASSGSGQGQFF	TGTGCCAGCAGCGGTAGCGGCCAGGGGCAGTTCTTC
TRBJ2-2	TRBV24-1	few	-	CATSPPLPQGELFF	TGTGCCACCAGCCCCCCTCTTCCTCAGGGGGAGCTGTTTTTT
TRBJ2-1	TRBV4-3	-	-	CASSHSSQGTYNEQFF	TGCGCCAGCAGCCACTCATCACAGGGAACTTACAATGAGCAGTTCTTC
TRBJ2-4	TRBV6-5	-	-	CASSYSWVLAKNIQYF	TGTGCCAGCAGTTACTCTTGGGTTTTAGCCAAAAACATTCAGTACTTC
TRBJ2-6	TRBV19	-	-	CASSRGNGANVLTF	TGTGCCAGTAGTAGGGGAAACGGGGCCAACGTCCTGACTTTC
TRBJ2-6	TRBV11-2	once	-	CASSPSPSGANVLTF	TGTGCCAGCAGCCCCTCTCCCTCTGGGGCCAACGTCCTGACTTTC
TRBJ2-2	TRBV5-4	few	-	CASSLPQRGTGELFF	TGTGCCAGCAGCTTGCCCCAGAGGGGCACCGGGGAGCTGTTTTTT
TRBJ2-1	TRBV5-1	-	-	CASTKTGSYEQFF	TGCGCCAGCACTAAGACAGGTAGCTATGAGCAGTTCTTC
TRBJ2-1	TRBV4-1	-	-	CASSPTFLRGVDEQFF	TGCGCCAGCAGCCCCACATTCCTGAGAGGGGTTGATGAGCAGTTCTTC
TRBJ1-2	TRBV28	-	-	CASSSRGGAGFPYGYTF	TGTGCCAGCAGTTCTCGGGGGGGCGCAGGCTTCCCCTATGGCTACACCTTC
TRBJ1-5	TRBV20-1	-	-	CSAGPGPQHF	TGCAGTGCTGGTCCGGGGCCCCAGCATTTT
TRBJ1-6	TRBV6-6	-	-	CASTQSGVDSPLHF	TGTGCCAGCACCCAAAGCGGGGTGGATTCACCCCTCCACTTT
TRBJ2-3	TRBV2	-	-	CASSTSIWGTDTQYF	TGTGCCAGCAGTACGTCTATATGGGGCACAGATACGCAGTATTTT
TRBJ2-3	TRBV9	-	TRBD1	CASSVVGVTGATQYF	TGTGCCAGCAGCGTAGTCGGAGTAACAGGGGCTACGCAGTATTTT
TRBJ1-5	TRBV3-1/TRBV3-2	once	TRBD1	CASSLRQGYQPQHF	TGTGCCAGCAGCCTCCGACAGGGATATCAGCCCCAGCATTTT
TRBJ1-3	TRBV6-5	-	-	CASSSPGISGNTIYF	TGTGCCAGCAGTTCACCCGGGATCTCTGGAAACACCATATATTTT
TRBJ1-5	TRBV10-2	-	-	CASSDFGQYQPQHF	TGCGCCAGCAGTGATTTTGGGCAGTATCAGCCCCAGCATTTT
TRBJ2-3	TRBV7-2	once	-	CASSLERTDTQYF	TGTGCCAGCAGCTTAGAGCGGACAGATACGCAGTATTTT
TRBJ1-2	TRBV6-5	-	TRBD1	CASSSRDRGYYGYTF	TGTGCCAGCAGTTCCCGGGACAGGGGTTACTATGGCTACACCTTC
TRBJ2-2	TRBV30	-	-	CAWSVPGIVTGELFF	TGTGCCTGGAGTGTACCTGGTATTGTCACCGGGGAGCTGTTTTTT
TRBJ2-4	TRBV5-6	-	TRBD1	CASSWSTGMGAKNIQYF	TGTGCCAGCAGCTGGTCGACAGGGATGGGAGCCAAAAACATTCAGTACTTC
TRBJ1-1	TRBV25-1	-	-	CASLDPLNTEAFF	TGTGCCAGCCTAGATCCACTGAACACTGAAGCTTTCTTT
TRBJ1-1	TRBV19	-	-	CASSMTVNTEAFF	TGTGCCAGTAGCATGACAGTGAACACTGAAGCTTTCTTT